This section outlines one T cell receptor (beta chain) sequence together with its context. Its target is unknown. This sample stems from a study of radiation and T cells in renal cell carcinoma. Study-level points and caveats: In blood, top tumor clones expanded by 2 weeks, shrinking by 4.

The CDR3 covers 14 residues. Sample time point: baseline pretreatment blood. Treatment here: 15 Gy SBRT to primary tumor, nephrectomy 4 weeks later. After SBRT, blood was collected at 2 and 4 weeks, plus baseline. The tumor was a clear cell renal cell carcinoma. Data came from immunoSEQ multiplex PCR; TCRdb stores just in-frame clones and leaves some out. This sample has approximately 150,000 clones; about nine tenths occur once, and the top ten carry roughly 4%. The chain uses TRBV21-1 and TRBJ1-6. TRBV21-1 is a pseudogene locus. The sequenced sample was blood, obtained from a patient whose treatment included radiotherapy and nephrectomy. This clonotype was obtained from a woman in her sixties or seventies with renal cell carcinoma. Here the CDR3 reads CASSKRSRNSPLHF. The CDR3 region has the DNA TGTGCCAGCAGCAAACGTAGTCGTAATTCACCCCTCCACTTT.